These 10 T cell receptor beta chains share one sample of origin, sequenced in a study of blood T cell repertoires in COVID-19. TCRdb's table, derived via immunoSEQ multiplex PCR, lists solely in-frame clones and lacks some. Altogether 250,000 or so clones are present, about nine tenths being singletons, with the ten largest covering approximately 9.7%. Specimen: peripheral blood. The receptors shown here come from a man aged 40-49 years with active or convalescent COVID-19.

The CDR3 here is CASRDSLYGYTF. For the CDR3, the DNA is TGTGCCAGCCGGGACTCCCTCTATGGCTACACCTTC. This chain links TRBV6-5 with TRBJ1-2; TRBD1 might be the D (5 bases). The CDR3 has 12 amino acids. V was pared by 8 bases and J by 4 bases, with 11 bases between. The germline V gene encodes CDR1 MNHEY and CDR2 SVGAGI.

Here the CDR3 reads CASSLRTTPEAFF. CDR3 nucleotides: TGTGCCAGCAGCTTAAGGACAACACCTGAAGCTTTCTTT. V usage is TRBV5-4 and J usage is TRBJ1-1, with D perhaps matching TRBD1 (5 bases). The V gene lost 2 bases and the J gene lost 6 bases, with 11 bases spanning the gap. The CDR3 spans 13 residues. CDR1 is SGHNT, CDR2 YYREEE, per germline (reference sequence).

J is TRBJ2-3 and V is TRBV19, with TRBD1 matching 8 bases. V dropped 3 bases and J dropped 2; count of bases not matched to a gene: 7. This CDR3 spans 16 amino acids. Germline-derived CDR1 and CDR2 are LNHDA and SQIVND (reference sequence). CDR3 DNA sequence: TGTGCCAGTAGTATCCCAGGGGGCCGTAACACAGATACGCAGTATTTT. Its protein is CASSIPGGRNTDTQYF.

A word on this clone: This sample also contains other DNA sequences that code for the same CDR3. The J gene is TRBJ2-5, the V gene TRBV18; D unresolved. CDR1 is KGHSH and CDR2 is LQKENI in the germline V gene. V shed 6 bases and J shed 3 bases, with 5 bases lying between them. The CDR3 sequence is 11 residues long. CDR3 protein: CASSPKETQYF. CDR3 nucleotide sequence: TGTGCCAGCTCGCCTAAAGAGACCCAGTACTTC.

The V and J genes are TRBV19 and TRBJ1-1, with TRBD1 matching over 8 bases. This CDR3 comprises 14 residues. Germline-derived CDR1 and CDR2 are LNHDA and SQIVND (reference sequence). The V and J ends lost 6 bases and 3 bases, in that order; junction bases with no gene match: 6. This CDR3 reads CASREQGEDTEAFF. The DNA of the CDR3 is TGTGCCAGTAGGGAACAGGGGGAGGACACTGAAGCTTTCTTT.

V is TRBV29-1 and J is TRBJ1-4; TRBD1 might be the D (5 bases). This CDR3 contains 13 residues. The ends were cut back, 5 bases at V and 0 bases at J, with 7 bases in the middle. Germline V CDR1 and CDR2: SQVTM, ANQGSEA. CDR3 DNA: TGCAGCGTTCAGGGTGCAACTAATGAAAAACTGTTTTTT. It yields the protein CSVQGATNEKLFF.

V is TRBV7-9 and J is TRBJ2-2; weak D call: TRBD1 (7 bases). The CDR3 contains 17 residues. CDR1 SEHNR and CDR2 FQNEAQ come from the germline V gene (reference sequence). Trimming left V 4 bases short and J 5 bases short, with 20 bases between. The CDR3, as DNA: TGTGCCAGCAGCTCGCTTTCTGGCAGGGGGACTACCGGGGAGCTGTTTTTT. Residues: CASSSLSGRGTTGELFF.

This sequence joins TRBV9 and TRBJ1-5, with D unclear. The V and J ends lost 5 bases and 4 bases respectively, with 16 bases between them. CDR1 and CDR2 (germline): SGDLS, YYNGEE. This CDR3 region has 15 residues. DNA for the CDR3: TGTGCCAGCAGTCCAAGTGGCAGTCCGAATCAGCCCCAGCATTTT. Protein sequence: CASSPSGSPNQPQHF.

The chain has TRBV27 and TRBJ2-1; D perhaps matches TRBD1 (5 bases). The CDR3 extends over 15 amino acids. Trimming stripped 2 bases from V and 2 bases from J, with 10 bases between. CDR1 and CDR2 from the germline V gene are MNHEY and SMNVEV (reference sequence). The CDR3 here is CASSLRQGTYNEQFF. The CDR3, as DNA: TGTGCCAGCAGTTTACGCCAGGGAACCTACAATGAGCAGTTCTTC.

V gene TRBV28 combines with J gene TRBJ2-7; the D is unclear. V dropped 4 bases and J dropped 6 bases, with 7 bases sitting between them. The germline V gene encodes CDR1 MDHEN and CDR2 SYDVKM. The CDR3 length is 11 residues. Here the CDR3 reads CASSSPVEQYF. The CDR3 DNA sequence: TGTGCCAGCAGTTCCCCCGTCGAGCAGTACTTC.